A single sample is the source of the 20 T cell receptor gamma chains below, sequenced in a study of gamma-delta T cells after stem cell transplantation. With CATT, TCRdb re-called clones from the RT-PCR reads. This table holds some 350 gamma-chain clones, 46% found once. The specimen sequenced was gamma-delta T cells. These TCRs come from a human donor. It is not recorded whose cells these are; they may come from a transplant donor.

The chain uses TRGV9 and TRGJP. TCRdb leaves out the J gene; it was filled in here by matching the DNA to germline. The CDR3 covers 14 residues. In germline, CDR1 is GITISATS, CDR2 ISYDGTV (reference sequence). The V and J ends lost 6 bases and 7 bases, in that order; junction bases with no gene match: 3. The CDR3 nucleotides are TGTGCCTTGTGGAGGGAGTTGGGCAAAAAAATCAAGGTATTT. Protein: CALWRELGKKIKVF.

To note about this clone: This likely reflects a read error, since a far larger clone is one base away. The chain links TRGV9 to TRGJP. The J gene, absent from TCRdb, was called here by matching the DNA to germline. Per the germline V gene, CDR1 is GITISATS and CDR2 is ISYDGTV (reference sequence). CDR3 size: 15 residues. For the CDR3, the DNA is TGTGCCTTGTGGGAGCAAGAGTTGGGCAAAAAAGTCAAGGTATTT. Protein sequence: CALWEQELGKKVKVF.

Regarding this clone: This likely came from a read error, as a far larger clone is one base away. Distinct nucleotide sequences in the sample also encode this CDR3. J is TRGJP and V is TRGV9. TCRdb leaves out the J gene; it was filled in here by matching the DNA to germline. CDR3 size: 17 residues. Germline values: CDR1 GITISATS, CDR2 ISYDGTV (reference sequence). V shed 0 bases, J shed 7 bases, and the junction held 6 bases outside the gene matches. CDR3 DNA: TGTGCCTTGTGGGAGGTGCTGTCGGAGTTGGGCAAAAAAATCAAGGTATTT. It yields the protein CALWEVLSELGKKIKVF.

Comment on this clone: A read error may be the cause here, since a much bigger clone is one base away. The rearrangement joins TRGV9 to TRGJP. Germline matching of the DNA provided the J gene here, since TCRdb leaves it blank. Germline trimming cut 4 bases from V and 12 bases from J; bases unmatched to any gene: 9. The CDR3 contains 15 residues. Germline CDR1 reads GITISATS; CDR2 reads ISYDGTV (reference sequence). As DNA, the CDR3 is TGTGCCTTGTGGGATTACCTCTCGGGCAAAAAAATCAAGGTATTT. Protein sequence: CALWDYLSGKKIKVF.

By share, this clone counts as large (0.1 to 1%). This chain joins TRGV9 and TRGJP. Since TCRdb gives no J gene, matching the DNA to germline was used here to assign it. The germline V gene has CDR1 GITISATS and CDR2 ISYDGTV (reference sequence). The CDR3 loop spans 14 amino acids. J lost 3 bases, V lost 12 bases, and 5 bases had no gene match. The CDR3 spells CAMLQELGKKIKVF. The CDR3 DNA is TGTGCCATGTTGCAAGAGTTGGGCAAAAAAATCAAGGTATTT.

By share of the sample, this clone is hyperexpanded. This CDR3 is also generated by other DNA sequences in the sample. The genes are TRGV2 and TRGJ1 or TRGJ2. Assignment of the J gene here rests on matching the DNA to germline, because TCRdb gives none. Germline V CDR1 and CDR2: EGSNGY, YDSYNSKV. The CDR3 runs to 13 residues. The V and J ends lost 2 bases and 1 base, in that order; junction bases with no gene match: 2. CDR3 loop: CATWDANYYKKLF. The CDR3 DNA reads TGTGCCACCTGGGACGCAAATTATTATAAGAAACTCTTT.

As regards this clone: A read error is the likely source, as a far larger clone sits one nucleotide away. J is TRGJP1 and V is TRGV3. The J gene, not given by TCRdb, was assigned here from a germline match of the nucleotide sequence. Germline V gene sequence: CDR1 VTNTFY, CDR2 YDVSTARD (reference sequence). The CDR3 has 13 amino acids. CDR3 residues: CATRDPWGWFKIF. CDR3 nucleotides: TGTGCCACCCGGGACCCTTGGGGTTGGTTCAAGATATTT.

A word on this clone: A read error may produce the germline difference seen at one junction end. The gene calls are TRGV9 and TRGJP. The J gene, left out of TCRdb, was set here by checking the DNA against germline. The CDR3 covers 15 residues. Germline CDR1 and CDR2: GITISATS and ISYDGTV (reference sequence). In DNA form, the CDR3 reads TGTGCCTCGTGGGAAAAGGAGTTGGGCAAAAAAATCAAGGTATTT. As protein: CASWEKELGKKIKVF.

Comments on this clone: This sequence may be a read error, since a much larger clone differs from it by one base. This chain links TRGV9 with TRGJP. Assignment of the J gene here rests on matching the DNA to germline, because TCRdb gives none. In germline, CDR1 is GITISATS, CDR2 ISYDGTV (reference sequence). Unmatched junction bases numbered 5, after V lost 0 bases and J lost 6 bases. This CDR3 has 17 residues. For the CDR3, the DNA is TGTGCCTTGTGGGAGGTGGCCACAGAGTTGGGCAAAAAAATCAAGGTATTT. Its translation is CALWEVATELGKKIKVF.

This clone appeared a few times. A junction boundary mismatches the germline segment, possibly from a read error. The chain couples TRGV9 to TRGJP. The J gene was not available in TCRdb and was assigned here by matching the DNA to germline segments. Germline V gene lookup returns CDR1 GITISATS and CDR2 ISYDGTV (reference sequence). The CDR3 consists of 17 residues. The CDR3 DNA sequence: TGTGCCTTGCGGGAGGTCTCGCAAGAGTTGGGCAAAAAAATCAAGGTATTT. As protein: CALREVSQELGKKIKVF.

This clone was found a few times. This likely stems from a read error, as it lies one base from a far larger clone. The genes are TRGV9 and TRGJP1. Since TCRdb gives no J gene, matching the DNA to germline was used here to assign it. Germline CDR1 is GITISATS and CDR2 is ISYDGTV (reference sequence). The length of the CDR3 is 17 residues. Here the CDR3 DNA reads TGTGCCTTGTGGGAGGTCGGGGTGAATACCACTGGTTGGCTCAAGATATTT. Its protein product is CALWEVGVNTTGWLKIF.

Of note for this clone: A read error is likely here: a far larger clone is one base away. As DNA, the CDR3 is TGTGCCACCCGGGACGCAAATTATTATAAGAAACTCTTT. As protein: CATRDANYYKKLF. The V gene is TRGV2, the J gene TRGJ1 or TRGJ2. TCRdb offers no J gene call, so here the DNA was matched to germline to obtain one. Germline CDR1 and CDR2: EGSNGY and YDSYNSKV. CDR3 length equals 13 residues.

Note on this clone: Being one base from a much bigger clone, this may be a read error. The V gene is TRGV9, the J gene TRGJP. No J gene was available from TCRdb, and it was assigned here by a germline match of the DNA. The germline V gene encodes CDR1 GITISATS and CDR2 ISYDGTV (reference sequence). CDR3 size: 19 residues. CDR3 sequence (DNA): TGTGCCTTGTGGGTTCTCGGCCCCCCCCCAGAGTTGGACAAAAAAATCAAGGTATTT. Its translation is CALWVLGPPPELDKKIKVF.

As for this clone: This is likely an artifact of a read error, given a far larger clone one base away. The identical CDR3 is also encoded by other nucleotide sequences in the sample. This rearrangement joins TRGV9 to TRGJP. TCRdb leaves out the J gene; it was filled in here by matching the DNA to germline. The germline CDR1 and CDR2 sequences are GITISATS and ISYDGTV (reference sequence). The CDR3 has 18 residues. The CDR3: CALWEVRETAVGKKIKVF. As DNA, the CDR3 is TGTGCCCTGTGGGAGGTGCGAGAAACGGCGGTGGGCAAAAAAATCAAGGTATTT.

This clone is labeled large. Other DNA sequences within the sample encode an identical CDR3. The chain joins TRGV9 to TRGJP. TCRdb records no J gene; here it was assigned by comparing the DNA to germline. The CDR3 loop spans 17 amino acids. The V gene end was trimmed by 0 bases and the J gene end by 7 bases; junction bases not matched to a gene: 6. The germline V gene encodes CDR1 GITISATS and CDR2 ISYDGTV (reference sequence). CDR3: CALWEVRRELGKKIKVF. CDR3 in DNA: TGTGCCTTGTGGGAGGTGCGGCGGGAGTTGGGCAAAAAAATCAAGGTATTT.

This clone was counted once. A read error likely explains this, since a far larger clone differs by one base. J is TRGJP and V is TRGV9. Because TCRdb records no J gene, it was assigned here through a match of the DNA to germline. In germline, CDR1 is GITISATS, CDR2 ISYDGTV (reference sequence). V was pared by 6 bases and J by 9 bases, with 14 bases of the junction left unmatched. The CDR3 sequence is 17 residues long. The CDR3 reads CALWKTNVGLGKKIKVF. Written as DNA, the CDR3 is TGTGCCTTGTGGAAGACCAATGTGGGGTTGGGCAAAAAAATCAAGGTATTT.

By share, this clone counts as large. The identical CDR3 is also encoded by other nucleotide sequences in the sample. The gene calls are TRGV9 and TRGJP. The J gene is not listed in TCRdb, so it was assigned here from a DNA match to germline. Germline trimming cut 0 bases from V and 7 bases from J; bases unmatched to any gene: 6. The CDR3 has 17 amino acids. The germline V gene has CDR1 GITISATS and CDR2 ISYDGTV (reference sequence). The DNA for the CDR3 is TGTGCCTTGTGGGAGGTGCAGGGGGAGTTGGGCAAAAAAATCAAGGTATTT. Translated: CALWEVQGELGKKIKVF.

By share, this clone counts as large (0.1 to 1%). V and J are TRGV4 and TRGJ1 or TRGJ2. Here the J gene was assigned by germline matching of the DNA, as TCRdb has none. V was clipped by 4 bases and J by 3 bases; unmatched bases: 9. This CDR3 contains 14 residues. Germline CDR1 and CDR2: EGSTGY and YDSYTSSV. The DNA of the CDR3 is TGTGCCACCTGGGAAAGGGGCCCTTATTATAAGAAACTCTTT. Amino acid sequence: CATWERGPYYKKLF.

About this clone: A read error may explain this, as a much larger clone is one base away. The V gene is TRGV9; the J gene was not called. This CDR3 contains 16 residues. Looked up from germline, CDR1 is GITISATS and CDR2 is ISYDGTV (reference sequence). CDR3 loop: CALWEAKELGKKIRVF. In DNA form, the CDR3 reads TGTGCCTTGTGGGAGGCCAAAGAGTTGGGCAAAAAAATCAGGGTATTT.

This clone is large. Other DNA sequences in the sample encode the same CDR3. The V and J genes are TRGV9 and TRGJP. Because TCRdb records no J gene, it was assigned here through a match of the DNA to germline. The CDR3 is made up of 16 amino acids. With V trimmed by 0 bases and J by 7 bases, 3 bases remained unmatched. Germline V gives CDR1 GITISATS, CDR2 ISYDGTV (reference sequence). CDR3 bases: TGTGCCTTGTGGGAGGTGCATGAGTTGGGCAAAAAAATCAAGGTATTT. Translated, it gives CALWEVHELGKKIKVF.